This T cell receptor beta chain was sequenced during a study of human T cells and chemical hapten exposure. Deletions cut 6 bases from V and 2 bases from J, with 10 bases between. Germline values: CDR1 MNHEY, CDR2 SVGEGT. The CDR3 consists of 13 residues. Time point defined: pre-sensitization, week 0. Treatment: therapeutic diphenylcyclopropenone sensitization with weekly scalp DPC. In every case, blood was obtained before the patch test was applied. Someone pulled total RNA out of unfractionated whole blood. One entry per CDR3 protein, called by TCRdb with MiXCR from the RACE reads. Of about 46,000 distinct CDR3 sequences in the sample, 9.4% are singletons; the top ten hold around 14%.

This chain connects TRBV6-2 or TRBV6-3 to TRBJ2-5; D is unresolved. The TCR originated in a middle-aged woman with alopecia areata. Some clones in this sample may be carry-over from other donors' samples. Sequencing used whole blood, obtained in connection with sensitization to the hapten diphenylcyclopropenone (DPC). As DNA, the CDR3 is TGTGCCAGCAGACACTGGAAACAAGAGACCCAGTACTTC. This sequence encodes CASRHWKQETQYF.